The next 2 T cell receptor beta chains were all read from a single sample in a study of human T cells and chemical hapten exposure. TCRdb redid the calling of the RACE reads with MiXCR, one entry per CDR3 protein. The table shows 150,000 to 200,000 distinct CDR3 sequences, with just under 30% occurring only once. Documented time point: pre-sensitization, week 0. Specified treatment: therapeutic diphenylcyclopropenone sensitization with weekly scalp DPC. This sample comprised whole blood, obtained in connection with sensitization to the hapten diphenylcyclopropenone (DPC). These receptor sequences come from a woman in her twenties or thirties with alopecia areata. Some clones in this sample may be carry-over from other donors' samples.

This clonotype has more than one count but fewer than ten. The V gene is TRBV2, the J gene TRBJ1-2; D gene unclear. The germline V gene encodes CDR1 SNHLY and CDR2 FYNNEI. V lost 4 bases and J 6 bases, leaving 18 bases between the germline ends. The CDR3 sequence is 15 residues long. As DNA, the CDR3 is TGTGCCAGCAGTGGCCCATCCGGGAGTGATCATGGCTACACCTTC. Translation gives CASSGPSGSDHGYTF.

In its sample, this clonotype was seen a few times. The V and J genes are TRBV28 and TRBJ2-7, with 9 bases aligning to TRBD2. The germline CDR1 and CDR2 sequences are MDHEN and SYDVKM. This CDR3 has 15 amino acids. J gave up 4 bases and V 3 bases, and 7 bases lay outside the gene matches. CDR3 sequence: CASSFSAGGGYEQYF. In nucleotides, the CDR3 is TGTGCCAGCAGTTTTTCGGCGGGAGGGGGGTACGAGCAGTACTTC. Looking up the rest from reference TRBV28 and TRBJ2-7 gives the full variable domain: DVKVTQSSRYLVKRTGEKVFLECVQDMDHENMFWYRQDPGLGLRLIYFSYDVKMKEKGDIPEGYSVSREKKERFSLILESASTNQTSMYLCASSFSAGGGYEQYFGPGTRLTVT.